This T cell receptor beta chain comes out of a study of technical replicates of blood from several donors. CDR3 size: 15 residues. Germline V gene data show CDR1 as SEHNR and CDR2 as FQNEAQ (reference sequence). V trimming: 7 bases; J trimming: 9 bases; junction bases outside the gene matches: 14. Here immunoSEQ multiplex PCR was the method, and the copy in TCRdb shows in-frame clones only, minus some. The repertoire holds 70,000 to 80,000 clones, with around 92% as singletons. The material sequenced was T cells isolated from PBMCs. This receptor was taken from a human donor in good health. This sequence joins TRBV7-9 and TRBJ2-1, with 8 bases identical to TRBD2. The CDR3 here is CASNPVLAGIPEQFF. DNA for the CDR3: TGTGCCAGCAACCCAGTCCTAGCGGGCATACCTGAGCAGTTCTTC.